This T cell receptor (beta chain) comes out of a study of blood T cells in healthy people across ages. Study results and caveats: When set beside aged donors, long-lived donors presented more naive CD4+ cells and higher diversity.

With respect to this clonotype: The antigen is undetermined.

V gave up 4 bases and J gave up 7 bases, with 16 bases separating them. CDR3 length equals 14 residues. The second PCR ran roughly 7 to 12 cycles with a sample-barcoded 5' primer and J-beta primers. TCRdb itself ran the 5' RACE reads through MiXCR, one entry per CDR3 protein. The sample shows some 940,000 distinct CDR3 sequences, 25% to 30% of them seen only once. The same sample was also studied in work on T cells of mothers and their children.

This chain links TRBV12-3 or TRBV12-4 with TRBJ1-1, with D tentatively TRBD1 (5 bases). The TCR sequence derives from a woman in her forties in good health. Sequencing was done on a sample of blood. The CDR3 nucleotides read TGTGCCAGCAGTTGGGGACTCCGAGTTCTTGAAGCTTTCTTT. This codes for CASSWGLRVLEAFF.